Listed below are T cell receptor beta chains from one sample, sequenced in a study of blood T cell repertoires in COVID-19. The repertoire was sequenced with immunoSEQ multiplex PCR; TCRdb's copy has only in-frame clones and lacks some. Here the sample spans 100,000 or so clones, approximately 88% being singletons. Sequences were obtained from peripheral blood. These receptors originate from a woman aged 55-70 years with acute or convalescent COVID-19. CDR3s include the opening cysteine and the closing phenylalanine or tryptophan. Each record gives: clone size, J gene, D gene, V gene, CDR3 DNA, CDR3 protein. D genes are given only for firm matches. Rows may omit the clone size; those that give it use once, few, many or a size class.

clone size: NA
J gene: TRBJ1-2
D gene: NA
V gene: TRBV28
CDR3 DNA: TGTGCCAGCAGTTTATTGGGCAGTAACTATGGCTACACCTTC
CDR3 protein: CASSLLGSNYGYTF

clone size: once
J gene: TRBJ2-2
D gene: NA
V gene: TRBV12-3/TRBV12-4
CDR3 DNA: TGTGCCAGCATTGAGGGCACCGGGGAGCTGTTTTTT
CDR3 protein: CASIEGTGELFF

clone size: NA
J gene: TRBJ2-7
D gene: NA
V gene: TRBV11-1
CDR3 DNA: TGTGCCAGCAGCCCTAACAGGGCCGAGCAGTACTTC
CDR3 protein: CASSPNRAEQYF

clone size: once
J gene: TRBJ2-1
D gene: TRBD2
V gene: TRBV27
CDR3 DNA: TGTGCCAGCAGTTTGCAGCTAGCGGGGATAATGAGGCAGTTCTTC
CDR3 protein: CASSLQLAGIMRQFF

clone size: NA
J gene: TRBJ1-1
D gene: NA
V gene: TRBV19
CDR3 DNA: TGTGCCTCGACAGGACTCATGAACACTGAAGCTTTCTTT
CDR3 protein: CASTGLMNTEAFF

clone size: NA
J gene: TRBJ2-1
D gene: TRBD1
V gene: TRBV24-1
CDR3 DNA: TGTGCCACCAGTGATTCGAACAGGGGCCAAGGCCGGGGGCAGTTCTTC
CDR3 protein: CATSDSNRGQGRGQFF

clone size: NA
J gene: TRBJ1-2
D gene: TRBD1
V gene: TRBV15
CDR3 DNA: TGTGCCACCAGCAGCGGACAGGGAGGTGGCTACACCTTC
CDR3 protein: CATSSGQGGGYTF

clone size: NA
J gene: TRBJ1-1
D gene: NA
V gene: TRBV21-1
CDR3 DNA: TGTGCCAGCAGGCCTCAGGGGGAAGCTTTCTTT
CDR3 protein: CASRPQGEAFF

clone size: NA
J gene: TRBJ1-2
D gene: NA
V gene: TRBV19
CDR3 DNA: TGTGCCAGTAGGTACACGAACTATGGCTACACCTTC
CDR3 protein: CASRYTNYGYTF

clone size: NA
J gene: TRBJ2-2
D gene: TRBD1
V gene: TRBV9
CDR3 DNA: TGTGCCAGCAGCGTGGGTCAGGGGGCTGGCGGGGAGCTGTTTTTT
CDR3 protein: CASSVGQGAGGELFF

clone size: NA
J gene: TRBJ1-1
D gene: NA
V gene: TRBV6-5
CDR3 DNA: TGTGCCAGCAGGTTCCAGGGCCTGAACACTGAAGCTTTCTTT
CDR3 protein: CASRFQGLNTEAFF

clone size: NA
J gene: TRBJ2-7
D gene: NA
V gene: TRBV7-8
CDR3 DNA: TGTGCCAGCAGCTTACGGCGAGGACAGCCCTACGAGCAGTACTTC
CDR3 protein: CASSLRRGQPYEQYF

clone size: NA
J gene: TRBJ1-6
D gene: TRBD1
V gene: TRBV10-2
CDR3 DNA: TGCGCCAGCCTAGAGTCACAGGGGGTTAACTCACCCCTCCACTTT
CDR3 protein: CASLESQGVNSPLHF

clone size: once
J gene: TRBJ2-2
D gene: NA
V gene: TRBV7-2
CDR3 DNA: TGTGCCAGCAGACCCGGGACAAGAAACACCGGGGAGCTGTTTTTT
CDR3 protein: CASRPGTRNTGELFF

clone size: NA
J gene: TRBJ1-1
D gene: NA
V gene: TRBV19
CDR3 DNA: TGTGCCAGTAGTATTGGCAGGGACACTGAAGCTTTCTTT
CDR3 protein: CASSIGRDTEAFF

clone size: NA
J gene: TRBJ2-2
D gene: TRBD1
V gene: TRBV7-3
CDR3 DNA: TGTGCCAGCAGCCTCACCGGGACAGCGAACACCGGGGAGCTGTTTTTT
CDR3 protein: CASSLTGTANTGELFF